Below are 24 T cell receptor beta chains sequenced from a single sample in a study of cytomegalovirus exposure and HLA in healthy donors. It was with 60 Vbeta and 13 Jbeta primers that the PCR ran. Generated by immunoSEQ multiplex PCR, the TCRdb table keeps only in-frame clones and is missing some. The repertoire holds about 120,000 clones, with over 65% as singletons. The sample taken for sequencing was PBMCs. The receptors shown here come from a young woman in good health and CMV-seropositive.

The chain couples TRBV27 to TRBJ2-5; 7 positions agree with TRBD2. CDR3 length equals 13 residues. Losses at the gene ends were 4 bases for V and 4 bases for J; bases not matched to a gene: 3. Germline V gives CDR1 MNHEY, CDR2 SMNVEV (reference sequence). The CDR3 region is CASSWGGAETQYF. CDR3 in DNA: TGTGCCAGCAGTTGGGGGGGAGCAGAGACCCAGTACTTC.

The chain is built from TRBV6-6 and TRBJ1-1; D may be TRBD1 (5 bases). The CDR3 consists of 12 residues. V gave up 6 bases and J gave up 4 bases, with 9 bases separating them. Germline values: CDR1 MNHNY, CDR2 SVGAGI (reference sequence). The CDR3 DNA sequence: TGTGCCAGCAGCCAGGGAAGCACTGAAGCTTTCTTT. This translates into CASSQGSTEAFF.

This chain uses TRBV7-6 with TRBJ2-1; maybe TRBD2 (7 bases). The CDR3 sequence is 18 residues long. Trimming took off 4 bases at V and 0 bases at J, with 19 bases between the two ends. Germline V CDR1 and CDR2: SGHVS, FNYEAQ. The CDR3 is CASSSPLGGLTSYNEQFF. The CDR3 coding sequence is TGTGCCAGCAGCTCCCCCTTAGGGGGACTAACCTCCTACAATGAGCAGTTCTTC.

The rearrangement links TRBV6-5 to TRBJ2-7, with 9 bases matching TRBD1. Germline CDR1 MNHEY, CDR2 SVGAGI. The CDR3 loop spans 14 amino acids. V was clipped by 6 bases and J by 6 bases; unmatched bases: 9. The CDR3 sequence is CASSTTGGGCEQYF. CDR3 coding DNA: TGTGCCAGCAGCACGACAGGGGGTGGGTGCGAGCAGTACTTC.

This clone is a singleton in its sample. The gene calls are TRBV5-1 and TRBJ2-7; 7 nucleotides match TRBD2. CDR1 and CDR2 (germline): SGHRS, YFSETQ. The CDR3 sequence is 14 residues long. With V trimmed by 0 bases and J by 5 bases, 5 bases remained unmatched. The CDR3 bases are TGCGCCAGCAGCTTGGCCTGGGGAGGGGACGAGCAGTACTTC. It is translated as CASSLAWGGDEQYF.

The CDR3 region is CSVGYVADSGDTQYF. The CDR3 DNA reads TGCAGCGTTGGATATGTGGCCGACTCTGGGGATACGCAGTATTTT. The chain carries TRBV29-1 and TRBJ2-3; D is ambiguous. Trimming took off 4 bases at V and 6 bases at J, with 20 bases between the two ends. From germline, CDR1 is SQVTM and CDR2 ANQGSEA. CDR3 length: 15 amino acids.

Of note for this clone: An end of the junction does not agree with germline; a read error may underlie this. The chain links TRBV4-3 to TRBJ2-1, with D unresolved. CDR1 is LGHNA and CDR2 is YSLEER in the germline V gene. The CDR3 totals 13 residues. CDR3 in DNA: TGCGCCAGCAGCCGAGACTCCTCCAATGAGCAGTTCTTC. This translates into CASSRDSSNEQFF.

This sequence joins TRBV11-2 and TRBJ2-7, with 9 bases identical to TRBD2. The germline CDR1 and CDR2 sequences are SGHAT and FQNNGV. V shed 3 bases, J shed 2 bases, and the junction held 2 bases outside the gene matches. This CDR3 is 14 amino acids long. The CDR3 loop reads CASSLAGGTYEQYF. CDR3 bases: TGTGCCAGCAGCTTGGCGGGGGGGACCTACGAGCAGTACTTC.

The chain couples TRBV9 to TRBJ2-2, with 8 nucleotides matching TRBD1. After removal of 0 bases from V and 1 base from J, the junction contained 2 bases not matched to a gene. This CDR3 has 16 amino acids. Germline assignment: CDR1 SGDLS and CDR2 YYNGEE. CDR3 amino acids: CASSVGTGLNTGELFF. The DNA of the CDR3 is TGTGCCAGCAGCGTAGGGACAGGGCTGAACACCGGGGAGCTGTTTTTT.

The V and J genes are TRBV7-2 and TRBJ1-2, with D unclear. V was shortened by 2 bases and J by 7 bases, with 11 bases between the two germline ends. This CDR3 contains 13 residues. Per the germline V gene, CDR1 is SGHTA and CDR2 is FQGNSA. CDR3 protein: CASSLSGLSGYTF. As DNA, the CDR3 is TGTGCCAGCAGCTTATCGGGGTTGAGTGGCTACACCTTC. Drawing the rest from reference TRBV7-2 and TRBJ1-2, the complete variable domain is GAGVSQSPSNKVTEKGKDVELRCDPISGHTALYWYRQSLGQGLEFLIYFQGNSAPDKSGLPSDRFSAERTGGSVSTLTIQRTQQEDSAVYLCASSLSGLSGYTFGSGTRLTVV.

The chain links TRBV10-3 to TRBJ1-1; 7 nucleotides agree with TRBD1. Germline V CDR1 and CDR2: ENHRY, SYGVKD. The CDR3 spans 11 residues. Losses at the gene ends were 10 bases for V and 10 bases for J; bases not matched to a gene: 9. The CDR3 DNA sequence: TGTGCCACGGCAAGGGACAGTGCAGCTTTCTTT. It codes for CATARDSAAFF.

In the case of this clone: One end of the junction does not line up with germline, which may come from a read error. J is TRBJ2-7 and V is TRBV7-9, with D perhaps TRBD1 (5 bases). The CDR3 has 14 residues. Germline CDR1 and CDR2: SEHNR and FQNEAQ (reference sequence). CDR3 protein: CSSSHPQGSPKEYF. CDR3 DNA: TGTTCCAGCAGCCACCCTCAGGGCTCACCCAAGGAGTACTTC.

The V call is TRBV7-2, the J call TRBJ1-5, with 7 bases that match TRBD1. The V gene end was trimmed by 6 bases and the J gene end by 6 bases; junction bases not matched to a gene: 5. CDR3 length equals 13 residues. The germline V gene has CDR1 SGHTA and CDR2 FQGNSA. CDR3 residues: CASSSRGIQPQHF. CDR3 bases: TGTGCCAGCAGTAGCAGGGGGATTCAGCCCCAGCATTTT.

This chain connects TRBV2 to TRBJ1-2; 10 positions match TRBD1. The trim removed 10 bases at V and 7 bases at J, leaving 9 bases unmatched. The germline gives CDR1 SNHLY, CDR2 FYNNEI. There are 13 residues in the CDR3. The CDR3 spells CATKSGQGIGYTF. The DNA of the CDR3 is TGTGCCACCAAGTCGGGACAGGGGATTGGCTACACCTTC. Using reference TRBV2 and TRBJ1-2 for the parts outside the CDR3, the full variable domain is EPEVTQTPSHQVTQMGQEVILRCVPISNHLYFYWYRQILGQKVEFLVSFYNNEISEKSEIFDDQFSVERPDGSNFTLKIRSTKLEDSAMYFCATKSGQGIGYTFGSGTRLTVV.

The rearrangement uses TRBV7-9 and TRBJ1-5, with 9 bases identical to TRBD1. The CDR3 extends over 17 amino acids. The V and J ends lost 8 bases and 2 bases, in that order; junction bases with no gene match: 13. CDR1 and CDR2 (germline): SEHNR, FQNEAQ (reference sequence). DNA of the CDR3: TGTGCCAGCCAACGACAGGGGGGATCCGGCGGCAATCAGCCCCAGCATTTT. Translated, it gives CASQRQGGSGGNQPQHF.

The chain carries TRBV27 and TRBJ2-7; 7 bases agree with TRBD1. Germline trimming cut 1 base from V and 0 bases from J; bases unmatched to any gene: 3. The length of the CDR3 is 15 residues. Germline-derived CDR1 and CDR2 are MNHEY and SMNVEV (reference sequence). CDR3 amino acids: CASSLLGTDSYEQYF. The CDR3 region has the DNA TGTGCCAGCAGTTTATTGGGGACAGACTCCTACGAGCAGTACTTC.

J is TRBJ1-1 and V is TRBV7-2; D not resolved. Germline assignment: CDR1 SGHTA and CDR2 FQGNSA. With 2 bases removed from V and 3 bases from J, the gap between germline ends came to 7 bases. The CDR3 is 13 residues long. In nucleotides, the CDR3 is TGTGCCAGCAGCTTAATGTCGGACACTGAAGCTTTCTTT. As protein: CASSLMSDTEAFF.

This clone is a singleton in its sample. The genes are TRBV11-2 and TRBJ2-7, with D tentatively TRBD2 (7 bases). The CDR3 spans 14 residues. Germline CDR1 reads SGHAT; CDR2 reads FQNNGV. V lost 0 bases and J 9 bases, leaving 15 bases between the germline ends. The CDR3, as DNA: TGTGCCAGCAGCTTAGATATGAGGGGGGGCCGGCAGTACTTC. Translating gives CASSLDMRGGRQYF.

The genes are TRBV10-3 and TRBJ1-5, with 9 bases identical to TRBD1. CDR1 ENHRY and CDR2 SYGVKD come from the germline V gene. J gave up 2 bases and V 6 bases, and 2 bases lay outside the gene matches. This CDR3 has 14 residues. The CDR3 region has the DNA TGTGCCATCAGCCGACAGGGGGGCAATCAGCCCCAGCATTTT. Its protein product is CAISRQGGNQPQHF.

The rearrangement uses TRBV5-1 and TRBJ2-5; TRBD2 might be the D (6 bases). The CDR3 totals 15 residues. Trimming removed 4 bases at V and 3 bases at J, with 16 bases between. Germline V gene lookup returns CDR1 SGHRS and CDR2 YFSETQ. For the CDR3, the DNA is TGCGCCAGCAGCCCCCGACTGGCGGGGAAAGAGACCCAGTACTTC. Its protein is CASSPRLAGKETQYF.

This chain joins TRBV6-5 and TRBJ2-7; 7 bases align to TRBD2. CDR1 and CDR2 from the germline V gene are MNHEY and SVGAGI. The CDR3 consists of 14 residues. V lost 4 bases to trimming and J lost 0 bases; unmatched junction nucleotides: 3. DNA of the CDR3: TGTGCCAGCAGTTTCGGGAGGAGCTCCTACGAGCAGTACTTC. Translation gives CASSFGRSSYEQYF.

This clone appeared a few times. The J gene is TRBJ2-7, the V gene TRBV9, with D perhaps matching TRBD2 (5 bases). The CDR3 extends over 16 amino acids. Trimming took 0 bases from V and 3 from J, leaving 16 bases between them. CDR1 is SGDLS, CDR2 YYNGEE, per germline. The CDR3 bases are TGTGCCAGCAGCGTAGCGCGGGCTAGCCAAATCTACGAGCAGTACTTC. The encoded protein is CASSVARASQIYEQYF.

V gene TRBV29-1 combines with J gene TRBJ1-2, with D maybe TRBD1 (6 bases). Germline V gene sequence: CDR1 SQVTM, CDR2 ANQGSEA. CDR3 length: 14 residues. CDR3 in amino acids: CRRGIGGEPYGYTF. The CDR3 region has the DNA TGCAGGAGAGGAATAGGGGGAGAACCCTATGGCTACACCTTC.

The chain employs TRBV5-1 and TRBJ1-1; unclear D gene. CDR1 is SGHRS and CDR2 is YFSETQ in the germline V gene. The CDR3 is made up of 13 amino acids. V was shortened by 2 bases and J by 0 bases, with 5 bases between the two germline ends. The CDR3 DNA follows: TGCGCCAGCAGCTTCCAGGTGAACACTGAAGCTTTCTTT. Encoded protein: CASSFQVNTEAFF.